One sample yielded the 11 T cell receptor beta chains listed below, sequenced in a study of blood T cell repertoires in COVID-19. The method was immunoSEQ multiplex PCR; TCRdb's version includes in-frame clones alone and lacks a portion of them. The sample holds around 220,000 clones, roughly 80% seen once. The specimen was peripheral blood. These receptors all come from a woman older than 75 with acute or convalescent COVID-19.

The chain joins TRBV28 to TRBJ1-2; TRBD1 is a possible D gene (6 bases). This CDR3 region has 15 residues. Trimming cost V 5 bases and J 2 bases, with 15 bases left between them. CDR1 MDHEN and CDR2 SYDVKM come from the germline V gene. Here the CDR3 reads CASSPNRALNYGYTF. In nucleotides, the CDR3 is TGTGCCAGCAGTCCTAACAGGGCGCTAAACTATGGCTACACCTTC.

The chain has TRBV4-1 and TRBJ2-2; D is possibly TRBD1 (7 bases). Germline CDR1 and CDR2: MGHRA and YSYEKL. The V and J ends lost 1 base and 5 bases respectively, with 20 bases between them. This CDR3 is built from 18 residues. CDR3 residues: CASSQGRGVPRGTGELFF. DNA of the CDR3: TGCGCCAGCAGCCAAGGCAGGGGGGTACCACGAGGGACCGGGGAGCTGTTTTTT.

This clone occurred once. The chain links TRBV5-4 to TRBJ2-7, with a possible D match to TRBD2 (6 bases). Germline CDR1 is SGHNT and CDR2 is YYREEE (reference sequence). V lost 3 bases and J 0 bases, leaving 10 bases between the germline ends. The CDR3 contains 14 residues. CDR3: CASSYGRLSYEQYF. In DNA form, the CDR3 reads TGTGCCAGCAGCTATGGGAGGCTCTCCTACGAGCAGTACTTC. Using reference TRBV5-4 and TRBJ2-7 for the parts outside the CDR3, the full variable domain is ETGVTQSPTHLIKTRGQQVTLRCSSQSGHNTVSWYQQALGQGPQFIFQYYREEENGRGNFPPRFSGLQFPNYSSELNVNALELDDSALYLCASSYGRLSYEQYFGPGTRLTVT.

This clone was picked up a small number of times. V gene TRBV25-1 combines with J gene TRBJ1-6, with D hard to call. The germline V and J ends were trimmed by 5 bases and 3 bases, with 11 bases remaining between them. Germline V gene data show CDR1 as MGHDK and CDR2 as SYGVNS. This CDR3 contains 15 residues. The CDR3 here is CASSPPQDYNSPLHF. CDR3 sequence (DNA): TGTGCCAGCAGTCCCCCGCAGGACTATAATTCACCCCTCCACTTT.

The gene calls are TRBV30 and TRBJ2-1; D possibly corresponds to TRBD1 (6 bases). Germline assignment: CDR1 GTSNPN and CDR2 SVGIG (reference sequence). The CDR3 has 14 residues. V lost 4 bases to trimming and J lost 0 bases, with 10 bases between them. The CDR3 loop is CAWTQGTSYNEQFF. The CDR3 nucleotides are TGTGCCTGGACGCAGGGGACCTCCTACAATGAGCAGTTCTTC.

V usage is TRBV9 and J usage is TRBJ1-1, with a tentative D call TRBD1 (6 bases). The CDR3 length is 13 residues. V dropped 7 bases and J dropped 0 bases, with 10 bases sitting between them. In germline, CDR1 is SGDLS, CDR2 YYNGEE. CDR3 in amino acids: CASSGQLNTEAFF. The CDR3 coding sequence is TGTGCCAGCTCGGGACAACTGAACACTGAAGCTTTCTTT.

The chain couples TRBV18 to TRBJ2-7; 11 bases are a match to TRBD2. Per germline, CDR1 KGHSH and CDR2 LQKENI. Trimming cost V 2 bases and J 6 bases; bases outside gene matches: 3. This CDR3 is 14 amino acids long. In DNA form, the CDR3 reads TGTGCCAGCTCACCAACTAGCGGGAGCTTCGAGCAGTACTTC. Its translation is CASSPTSGSFEQYF.

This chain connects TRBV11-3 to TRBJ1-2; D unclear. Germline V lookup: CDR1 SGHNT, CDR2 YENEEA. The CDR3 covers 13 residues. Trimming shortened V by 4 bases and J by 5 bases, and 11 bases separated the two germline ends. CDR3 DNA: TGTGCCAGCAGCTCTCAAACTTCTTATGGCTACACCTTC. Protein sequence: CASSSQTSYGYTF.

CDR3 residues: CASSQGTGPAAEAFF. In nucleotides, the CDR3 is TGTGCCAGCAGCCAGGGGACAGGTCCAGCGGCCGAAGCTTTCTTT. The chain links TRBV4-2 to TRBJ1-1, with 8 bases aligning to TRBD1. CDR3 size: 15 residues. Germline-derived CDR1 and CDR2 are LGHNA and YNFKEQ. The V and J ends lost 3 bases and 8 bases, in that order; junction bases with no gene match: 11.

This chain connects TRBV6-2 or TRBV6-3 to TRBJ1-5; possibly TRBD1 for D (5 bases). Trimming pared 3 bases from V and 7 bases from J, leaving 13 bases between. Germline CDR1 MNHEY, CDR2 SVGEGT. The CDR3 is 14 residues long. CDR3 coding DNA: TGTGCCAGCAGTTATGGCAGGGTCGGGCAGCCCCAGCATTTT. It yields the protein CASSYGRVGQPQHF.

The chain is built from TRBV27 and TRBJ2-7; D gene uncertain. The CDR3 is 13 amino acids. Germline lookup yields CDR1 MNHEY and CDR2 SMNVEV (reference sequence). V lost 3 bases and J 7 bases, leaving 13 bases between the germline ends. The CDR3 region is CASSFTPSSEQYF. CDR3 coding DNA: TGTGCCAGCAGTTTTACCCCCTCTAGTGAGCAGTACTTC.